The 11 T cell receptor beta chains in this list originate from one sample, sequenced in a study of blood T cell repertoires in COVID-19. Data came from immunoSEQ multiplex PCR; TCRdb stores just in-frame clones and leaves some out. The sample holds about 210,000 clones; 88% are singletons and the top ten take under 0.9%. Specimen: peripheral blood. The receptors shown here come from a man aged 40-50 years with acute or convalescent COVID-19.

This rearrangement joins TRBV3-1 (or the pseudogene TRBV3-2) to TRBJ1-1; no clear D. This CDR3 has 14 amino acids. CDR1 is LGHDT and CDR2 is YNNKEL in the germline V gene (reference sequence). Trimming removed 0 bases from V and 3 bases from J, with 8 bases in between. The chain's CDR3 is CASSQEPRDTEAFF. CDR3 nucleotide sequence: TGTGCCAGCAGCCAAGAACCACGGGACACTGAAGCTTTCTTT.

The chain is built from TRBV7-6 and TRBJ2-1; TRBD2 aligns across 9 bases. The CDR3 has 15 residues. Losses at the gene ends were 0 bases for V and 5 bases for J; bases not matched to a gene: 2. CDR1 SGHVS and CDR2 FNYEAQ come from the germline V gene. The CDR3 loop reads CASSLALAGHNEQFF. The CDR3 coding sequence is TGTGCCAGCAGCTTAGCACTAGCGGGCCACAATGAGCAGTTCTTC.

This chain joins TRBV14 and TRBJ2-7, with 7 bases lining up with TRBD2. Trimming took 2 bases from V and 6 from J; bases not matched to a gene: 13. This CDR3 has 16 amino acids. CDR1 SGHDN and CDR2 FVKESK come from the germline V gene. Here the CDR3 DNA reads TGTGCCAGCAGCCAACCATTGCGGGGGTACGTTGGCGAGCAGTACTTC. This codes for CASSQPLRGYVGEQYF. The full variable domain, its missing parts supplied by reference TRBV14 and TRBJ2-7, is EAGVTQFPSHSVIEKGQTVTLRCDPISGHDNLYWYRRVMGKEIKFLLHFVKESKQDESGMPNNRFLAERTGGTYSTLKVQPAELEDSGVYFCASSQPLRGYVGEQYFGPGTRLTVT.

The chain links TRBV10-2 to TRBJ1-2; a possible D gene is TRBD1 (5 bases). Trimming took 5 bases from V and 3 from J, leaving 16 bases between them. The length of the CDR3 is 15 residues. CDR1 is WSHSY and CDR2 is SAAADI in the germline V gene. The CDR3 sequence: CASSFSGSGDYGYTF. CDR3 sequence (DNA): TGCGCCAGCAGTTTTTCAGGGTCCGGAGACTATGGCTACACCTTC.

CDR3 loop: CASSPGQGKQFF. Here the CDR3 DNA reads TGTGCCAGCTCACCTGGACAGGGAAAGCAGTTCTTC. The chain carries TRBV18 and TRBJ2-1, with 8 bases aligning to TRBD1. Trimming took 3 bases from V and 11 from J; bases not matched to a gene: 3. The CDR3 is made up of 12 amino acids. Germline CDR1 and CDR2: KGHSH and LQKENI.

This rearrangement joins TRBV11-2 to TRBJ2-7; D possibly corresponds to TRBD2 (5 bases). V was pared by 5 bases and J by 3 bases, with 17 bases between. The CDR3 extends over 15 amino acids. Germline V gene data show CDR1 as SGHAT and CDR2 as FQNNGV. Here the CDR3 DNA reads TGTGCCAGCAGCCCCGGGGTGGGAACGATCTACGAGCAGTACTTC. This codes for CASSPGVGTIYEQYF.

The table lists this clone with a count of one. The genes are TRBV9 and TRBJ1-1, with 7 nucleotides matching TRBD1. This CDR3 has 16 amino acids. From germline, CDR1 is SGDLS and CDR2 YYNGEE. The junction had 5 bases not matched to a gene; V was cut back by 0 bases and J by 0 bases. CDR3 DNA: TGTGCCAGCAGCGTAGAGGTGGGACAGTTGAACACTGAAGCTTTCTTT. Translating gives CASSVEVGQLNTEAFF. The full variable domain, its missing parts supplied by reference TRBV9 and TRBJ1-1, is DSGVTQTPKHLITATGQRVTLRCSPRSGDLSVYWYQQSLDQGLQFLIQYYNGEERAKGNILERFSAQQFPDLHSELNLSSLELGDSALYFCASSVEVGQLNTEAFFGQGTRLTVV.

The chain combines TRBV18 with TRBJ2-2; D is undetermined. Germline lookup yields CDR1 KGHSH and CDR2 LQKENI. Trimming took 4 bases from V and 0 from J, leaving 6 bases between them. The CDR3 length is 14 residues. The CDR3 reads CASSLNTNTGELFF. CDR3 bases: TGTGCCAGCTCACTAAACACGAACACCGGGGAGCTGTTTTTT.

This clone occurred once. V usage is TRBV27 and J usage is TRBJ2-1, with TRBD2 as a possible D gene (6 bases). The CDR3 consists of 12 residues. CDR1 is MNHEY and CDR2 is SMNVEV in the germline V gene (reference sequence). The ends were cut back, 3 bases at V and 8 bases at J, with 8 bases in the middle. CDR3 nucleotides: TGTGCCAGCAGTTTTTCGGGGGATGAGCAGTTCTTC. Translation: CASSFSGDEQFF.

This clone was counted once. The gene calls are TRBV15 and TRBJ1-2; D unresolved. V was clipped by 0 bases and J by 0 bases, with 14 bases between them. Germline V gene data show CDR1 as LNHNV and CDR2 as YYDKDF (reference sequence). There are 17 residues in the CDR3. The DNA for the CDR3 is TGTGCCACCAGCAGAGAGGGCAGACCTTCAGCTAACTATGGCTACACCTTC. Protein: CATSREGRPSANYGYTF.

The chain employs TRBV18 and TRBJ2-1; D is unresolved. The CDR3 is 15 residues long. From germline, CDR1 is KGHSH and CDR2 LQKENI. V was shortened by 4 bases and J by 7 bases, with 17 bases between the two germline ends. The CDR3: CASSRKGTAENEQFF. CDR3 nucleotides: TGTGCCAGCTCACGAAAAGGAACAGCTGAGAATGAGCAGTTCTTC.